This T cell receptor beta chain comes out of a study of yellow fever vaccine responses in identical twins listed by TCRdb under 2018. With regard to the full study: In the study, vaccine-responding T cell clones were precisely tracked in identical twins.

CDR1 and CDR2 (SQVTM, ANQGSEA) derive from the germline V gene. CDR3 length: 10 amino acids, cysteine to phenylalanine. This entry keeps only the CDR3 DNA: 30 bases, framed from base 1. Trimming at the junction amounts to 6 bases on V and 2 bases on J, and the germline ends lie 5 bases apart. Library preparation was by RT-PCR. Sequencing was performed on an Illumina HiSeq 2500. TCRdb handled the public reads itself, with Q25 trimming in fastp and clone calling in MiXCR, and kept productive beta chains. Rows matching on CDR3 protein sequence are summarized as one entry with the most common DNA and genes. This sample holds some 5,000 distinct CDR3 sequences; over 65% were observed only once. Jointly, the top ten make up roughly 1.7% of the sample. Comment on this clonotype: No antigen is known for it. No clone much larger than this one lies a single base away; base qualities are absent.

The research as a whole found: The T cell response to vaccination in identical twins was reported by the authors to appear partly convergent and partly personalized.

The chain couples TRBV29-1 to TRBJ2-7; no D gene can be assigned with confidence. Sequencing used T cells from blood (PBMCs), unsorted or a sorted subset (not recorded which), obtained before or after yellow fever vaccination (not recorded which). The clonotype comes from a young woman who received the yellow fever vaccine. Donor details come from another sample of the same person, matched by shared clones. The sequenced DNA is TGCAGCGTCCGAACCTACGAGCAGTACTTC. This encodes CSVRTYEQYF.